This record looks at one TCR beta chain sequence and its context. The data stem from a study of technical replicates of blood from several donors. The CDR3 sequence is 14 residues long. CDR1 LGHNT and CDR2 FRNRAP come from the germline V gene. V gave up 3 bases and J gave up 9 bases, with 12 bases separating them. TCRdb's copy holds only in-frame clones and misses some; the assay was immunoSEQ multiplex PCR. The sample includes some 60,000 clones, around 87% of them seen just once. The TCR originated in a human donor in good health. Some clones in this sample may be carry-over from other donors' samples. The specimen was PBMCs. The rearrangement uses TRBV12-5 and TRBJ1-6; weak D call: TRBD1 (5 bases). The CDR3 coding sequence is TGTGCTAGTGGTTTTCGGGGGATAGGTTCACCCCTCCACTTT. Amino acids: CASGFRGIGSPLHF. The whole variable domain, filled in from reference TRBV12-5 and TRBJ1-6, reads DARVTQTPRHKVTEMGQEVTMRCQPILGHNTVFWYRQTMMQGLELLAYFRNRAPLDDSGMPKDRFSAEMPDATLATLKIQPSEPRDSAVYFCASGFRGIGSPLHFGNGTRLTVT.